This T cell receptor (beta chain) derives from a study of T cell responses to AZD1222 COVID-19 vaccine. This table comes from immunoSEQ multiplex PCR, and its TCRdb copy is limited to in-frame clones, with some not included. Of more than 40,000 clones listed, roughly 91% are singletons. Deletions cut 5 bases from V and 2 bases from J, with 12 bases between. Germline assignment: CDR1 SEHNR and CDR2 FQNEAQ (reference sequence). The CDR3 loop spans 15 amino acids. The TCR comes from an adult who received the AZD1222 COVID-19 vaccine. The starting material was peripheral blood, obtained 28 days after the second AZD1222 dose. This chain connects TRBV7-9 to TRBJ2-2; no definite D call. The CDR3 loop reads CASSLWEPNTGELFF. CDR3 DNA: TGTGCCAGCAGCCTCTGGGAACCCAACACCGGGGAGCTGTTTTTT.